These 3 T cell receptor beta chains originate from one sample sequenced in a study of Tregs in tolerant kidney transplant recipients. For these receptors, no antigen is known. Profiling relied on immunoSEQ multiplex PCR, and the TCRdb table lists in-frame clones only, not all of them. The sample shows 15,000 to 20,000 clones, about two thirds of them seen only once. The sequenced material came from Tregs from blood cultured with allogeneic cells. These receptors were collected from a human donor in good health.

This clone counts as medium-sized. This chain joins TRBV4-3 and TRBJ1-3; D call uncertain. CDR1 and CDR2 from the germline V gene are LGHNA and YSLEER. V dropped 0 bases and J dropped 2 bases, with 14 bases sitting between them. The CDR3 consists of 17 residues. The CDR3 sequence: CASSQDSGFLAGNTIYF. CDR3 bases: TGCGCCAGCAGCCAAGACAGTGGATTTTTAGCTGGAAACACCATATATTTT.

The rearrangement links TRBV11-3 to TRBJ1-1; D unclear. The CDR3 is 14 amino acids. The germline V gene encodes CDR1 SGHNT and CDR2 YENEEA. Trimming stripped 0 bases from V and 2 bases from J, with 7 bases between. The CDR3 region is CASSLDGPNTEAFF. Here the CDR3 DNA reads TGTGCCAGCAGCTTAGACGGACCTAACACTGAAGCTTTCTTT.

The rearrangement joins TRBV5-1 to TRBJ1-1; D is uncertain. V shed 4 bases and J shed 1 base, with 11 bases lying between them. This CDR3 contains 14 residues. Germline V gene data show CDR1 as SGHRS and CDR2 as YFSETQ. The CDR3 coding sequence is TGCGCCAGCAGCCTGACGCGACGGAACACTGAAGCTTTCTTT. It specifies CASSLTRRNTEAFF.